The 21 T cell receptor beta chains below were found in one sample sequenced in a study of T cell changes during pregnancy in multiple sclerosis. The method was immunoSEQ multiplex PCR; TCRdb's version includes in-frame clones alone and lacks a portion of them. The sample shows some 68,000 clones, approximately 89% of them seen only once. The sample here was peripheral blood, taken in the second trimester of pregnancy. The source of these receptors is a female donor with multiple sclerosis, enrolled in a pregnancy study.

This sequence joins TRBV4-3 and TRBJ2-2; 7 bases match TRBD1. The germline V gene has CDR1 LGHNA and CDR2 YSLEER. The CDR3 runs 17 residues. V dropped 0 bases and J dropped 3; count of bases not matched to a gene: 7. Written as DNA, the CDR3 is TGCGCCAGCAGCCAAGATCCGCAGGGGGAAGACACCGGGGAGCTGTTTTTT. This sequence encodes CASSQDPQGEDTGELFF.

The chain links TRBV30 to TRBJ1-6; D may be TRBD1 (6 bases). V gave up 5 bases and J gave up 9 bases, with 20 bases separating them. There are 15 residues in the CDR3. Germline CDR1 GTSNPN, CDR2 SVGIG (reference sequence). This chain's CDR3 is CAWSPFGAGVSPLHF. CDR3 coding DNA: TGTGCCTGGTCACCCTTCGGGGCAGGGGTTTCACCCCTCCACTTT.

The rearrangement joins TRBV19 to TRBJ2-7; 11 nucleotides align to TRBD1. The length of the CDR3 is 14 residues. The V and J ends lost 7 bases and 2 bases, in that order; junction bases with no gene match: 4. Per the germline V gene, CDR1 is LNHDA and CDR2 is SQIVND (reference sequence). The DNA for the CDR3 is TGTGCCAGTACCCCGGGACAGGGGGCCTACGAGCAGTACTTC. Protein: CASTPGQGAYEQYF.

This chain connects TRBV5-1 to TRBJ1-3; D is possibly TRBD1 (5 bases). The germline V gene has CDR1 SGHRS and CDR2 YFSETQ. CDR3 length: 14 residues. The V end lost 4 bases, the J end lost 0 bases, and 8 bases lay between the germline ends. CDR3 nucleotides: TGCGCCAGCAGCCCAGGGTCCTCTGGAAACACCATATATTTT. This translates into CASSPGSSGNTIYF.

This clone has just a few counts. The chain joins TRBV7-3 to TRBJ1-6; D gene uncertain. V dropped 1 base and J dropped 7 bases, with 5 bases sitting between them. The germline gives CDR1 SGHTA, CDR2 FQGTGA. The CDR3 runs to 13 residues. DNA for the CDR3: TGTGCCAGCAGCTTAATGGAGAATTCACCCCTCCACTTT. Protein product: CASSLMENSPLHF.

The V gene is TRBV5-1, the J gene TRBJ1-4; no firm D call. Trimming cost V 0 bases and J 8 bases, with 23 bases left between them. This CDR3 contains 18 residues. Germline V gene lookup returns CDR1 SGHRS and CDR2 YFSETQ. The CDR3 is CASSLGFMPDSPGEKLFF. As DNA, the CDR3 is TGCGCCAGCAGCTTGGGTTTTATGCCGGACTCACCCGGAGAAAAACTGTTTTTT. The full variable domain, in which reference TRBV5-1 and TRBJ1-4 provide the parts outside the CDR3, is KAGVTQTPRYLIKTRGQQVTLSCSPISGHRSVSWYQQTPGQGLQFLFEYFSETQRNKGNFPGRFSGRQFSNSRSEMNVSTLELGDSALYLCASSLGFMPDSPGEKLFFGSGTQLSVL.

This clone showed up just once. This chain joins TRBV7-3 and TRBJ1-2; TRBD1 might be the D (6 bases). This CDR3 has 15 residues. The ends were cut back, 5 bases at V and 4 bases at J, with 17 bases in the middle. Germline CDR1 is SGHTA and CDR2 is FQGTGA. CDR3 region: CASSPTSDSLYGYTF. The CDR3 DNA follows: TGTGCCAGCAGCCCAACATCGGACAGTCTCTATGGCTACACCTTC. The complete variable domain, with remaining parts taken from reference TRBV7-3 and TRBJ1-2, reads GAGVSQTPSNKVTEKGKYVELRCDPISGHTALYWYRQSLGQGPEFLIYFQGTGAADDSGLPNDRFFAVRPEGSVSTLKIQRTERGDSAVYLCASSPTSDSLYGYTFGSGTRLTVV.

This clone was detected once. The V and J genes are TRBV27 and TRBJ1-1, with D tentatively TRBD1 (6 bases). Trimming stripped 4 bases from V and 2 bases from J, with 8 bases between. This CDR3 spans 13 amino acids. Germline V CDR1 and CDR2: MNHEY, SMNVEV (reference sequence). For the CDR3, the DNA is TGTGCCAGCAGTTCGGGACAAAACACTGAAGCTTTCTTT. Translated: CASSSGQNTEAFF.

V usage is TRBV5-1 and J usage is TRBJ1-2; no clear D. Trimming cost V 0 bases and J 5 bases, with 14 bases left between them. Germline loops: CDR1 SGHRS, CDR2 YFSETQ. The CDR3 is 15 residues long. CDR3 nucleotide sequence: TGCGCCAGCAGCTTGGGCCAGAATTTGCAATATGGCTACACCTTC. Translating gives CASSLGQNLQYGYTF.

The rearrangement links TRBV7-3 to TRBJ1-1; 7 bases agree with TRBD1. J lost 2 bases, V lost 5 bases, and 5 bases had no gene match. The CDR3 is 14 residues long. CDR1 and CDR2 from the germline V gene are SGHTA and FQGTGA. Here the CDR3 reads CASSEGTANTEAFF. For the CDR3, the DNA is TGTGCCAGCAGCGAAGGGACAGCTAACACTGAAGCTTTCTTT.

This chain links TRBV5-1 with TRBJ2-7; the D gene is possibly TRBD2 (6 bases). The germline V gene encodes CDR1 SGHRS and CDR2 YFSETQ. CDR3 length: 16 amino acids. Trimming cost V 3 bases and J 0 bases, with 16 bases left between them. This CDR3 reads CASSSGRGLSSYEQYF. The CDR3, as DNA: TGCGCCAGCAGCTCGGGCCGGGGACTGAGCTCCTACGAGCAGTACTTC.

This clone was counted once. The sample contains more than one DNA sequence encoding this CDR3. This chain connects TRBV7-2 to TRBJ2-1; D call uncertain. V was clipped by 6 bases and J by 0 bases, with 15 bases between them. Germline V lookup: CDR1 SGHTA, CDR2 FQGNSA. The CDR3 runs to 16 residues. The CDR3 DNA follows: TGTGCCAGCAGTCTCAACGGCGGCAGCTCCTACAATGAGCAGTTCTTC. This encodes CASSLNGGSSYNEQFF.

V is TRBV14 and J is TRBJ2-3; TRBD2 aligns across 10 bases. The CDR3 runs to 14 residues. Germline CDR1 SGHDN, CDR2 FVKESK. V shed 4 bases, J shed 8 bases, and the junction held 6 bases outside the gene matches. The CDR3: CASSLTSGASTQYF. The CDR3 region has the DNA TGTGCCAGCAGCCTCACTAGCGGGGCAAGTACGCAGTATTTT.

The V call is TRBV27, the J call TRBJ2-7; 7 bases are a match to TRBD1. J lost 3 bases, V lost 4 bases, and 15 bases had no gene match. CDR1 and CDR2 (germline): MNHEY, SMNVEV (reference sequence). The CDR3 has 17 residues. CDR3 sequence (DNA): TGTGCCAGCAGTTCCCCCCTGAGACAGGGAAGGGACTACGAGCAGTACTTC. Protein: CASSSPLRQGRDYEQYF.

CDR3 nucleotides: TGCGCCAGCAGCCAGGCCGTTGTAAAAGGGGCCTACGAGCAGTACTTC. It translates to CASSQAVVKGAYEQYF. V usage is TRBV4-1 and J usage is TRBJ2-7; D is perhaps TRBD1 (5 bases). The CDR3 spans 16 residues. Germline values: CDR1 MGHRA, CDR2 YSYEKL. Trimming left V 3 bases short and J 2 bases short, with 17 bases between.

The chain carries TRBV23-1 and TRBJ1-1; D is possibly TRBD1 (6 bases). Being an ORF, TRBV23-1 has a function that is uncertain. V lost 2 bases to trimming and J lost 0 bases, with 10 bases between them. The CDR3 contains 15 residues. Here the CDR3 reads CASSQHRAMNTEAFF. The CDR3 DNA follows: TGCGCCAGCAGTCAACACAGGGCCATGAACACTGAAGCTTTCTTT.

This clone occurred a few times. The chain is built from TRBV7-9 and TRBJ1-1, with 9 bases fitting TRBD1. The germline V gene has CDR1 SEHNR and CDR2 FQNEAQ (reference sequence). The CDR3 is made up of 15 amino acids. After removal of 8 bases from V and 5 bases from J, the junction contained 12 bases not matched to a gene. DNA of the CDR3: TGTGCCAGCGGGGTGGACAGGGGTATGGCAACTGAAGCTTTCTTT. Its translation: CASGVDRGMATEAFF.

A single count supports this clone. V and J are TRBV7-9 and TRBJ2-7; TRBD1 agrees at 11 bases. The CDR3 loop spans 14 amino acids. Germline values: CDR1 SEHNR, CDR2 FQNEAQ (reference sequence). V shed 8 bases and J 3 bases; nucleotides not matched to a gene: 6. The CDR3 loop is CASPRGTGGYEQYF. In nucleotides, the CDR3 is TGTGCCAGCCCGCGGGGGACAGGGGGCTACGAGCAGTACTTC.

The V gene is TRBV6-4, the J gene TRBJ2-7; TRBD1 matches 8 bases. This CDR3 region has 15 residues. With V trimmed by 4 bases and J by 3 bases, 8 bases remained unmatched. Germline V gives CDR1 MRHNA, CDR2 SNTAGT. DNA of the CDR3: TGTGCCAGCAGTGGACAGGGGAACCGCTACTACGAGCAGTACTTC. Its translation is CASSGQGNRYYEQYF.

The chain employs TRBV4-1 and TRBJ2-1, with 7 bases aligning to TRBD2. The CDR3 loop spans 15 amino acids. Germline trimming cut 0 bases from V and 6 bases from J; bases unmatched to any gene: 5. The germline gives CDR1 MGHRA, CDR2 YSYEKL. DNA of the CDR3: TGCGCCAGCAGCCAAGACGGCGGGAGAATCAATGAGCAGTTCTTC. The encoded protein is CASSQDGGRINEQFF.

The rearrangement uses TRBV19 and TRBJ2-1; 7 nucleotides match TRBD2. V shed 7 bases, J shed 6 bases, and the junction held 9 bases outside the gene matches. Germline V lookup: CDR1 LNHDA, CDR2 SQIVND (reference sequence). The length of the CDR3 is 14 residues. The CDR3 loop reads CASNPGGRSNEQFF. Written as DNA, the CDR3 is TGTGCCAGTAATCCGGGAGGTAGGTCCAATGAGCAGTTCTTC.